The T cell receptor (beta chain) under discussion was sequenced for a study of cytomegalovirus exposure and HLA in healthy donors. On the study more broadly: HLA-typed donors contributed about 85 million unique TCRs, which were held in an early data release.

PCR primers comprised 60 Vbeta and 13 Jbeta primers. Only in-frame clones appear in the TCRdb table, and some are missing; sequencing was by immunoSEQ multiplex PCR. The table shows 90,000 to 150,000 clones, with about 80% occurring only once. General observations from the study: Fewer N-insertions than the roughly 670-donor mean were reportedly shown by an Asian-associated ancestry cluster in a later analysis. Reported findings show TCR beta sequences accurately forecast HLA-A and HLA-B alleles in most subjects.

As concerns this clone: Its target is not known.

Germline CDR1 is SEHNR and CDR2 is FQNEAQ (reference sequence). V lost 3 bases and J 6 bases, leaving 9 bases between the germline ends. The CDR3 runs to 12 residues. The sequencing input was PBMCs. The rearrangement uses TRBV7-9 and TRBJ2-7; D is perhaps TRBD1 (6 bases). The TCR comes from a human donor in good health. The CDR3 loop is CASSFARGEQYF. Here the CDR3 DNA reads TGTGCCAGCAGCTTTGCCAGGGGCGAGCAGTACTTC.